A single sample gave rise to the 14 T cell receptor beta chains below, sequenced in a study of T cell responses to AZD1222 COVID-19 vaccine. Using immunoSEQ multiplex PCR, the repertoire was profiled, and TCRdb retains in-frame clones only, with some absent. Of some 130,000 clones detected, more than 75% appear once; the ten largest clones hold over 3.5%. The sample was peripheral blood, taken on day 0 of AZD1222 vaccination. These TCRs come from an adult in good health.

The sample holds one count of this clone. V is TRBV24-1 and J is TRBJ1-5; D is possibly TRBD1 (6 bases). The V gene's germline CDR1 is KGHDR and CDR2 SFDVKD. Trimming shortened V by 6 bases and J by 6 bases, and 17 bases separated the two germline ends. The CDR3 has 15 residues. The CDR3 nucleotides read TGTGCCACCAGTCAATCAGGGGCGGGGGGTCAGCCCCAGCATTTT. It is translated as CATSQSGAGGQPQHF.

The J gene is TRBJ1-2, the V gene TRBV3-1 (or the pseudogene TRBV3-2); D is uncertain. This CDR3 has 16 residues. The V end was cut by 3 bases, the J end by 2 bases, with 16 bases between. Germline assignment: CDR1 LGHDT and CDR2 YNNKEL (reference sequence). CDR3 sequence: CASSHLGTELNYGYTF. The CDR3 bases are TGTGCCAGCAGCCATTTGGGTACCGAGCTCAACTATGGCTACACCTTC.

The chain combines TRBV2 with TRBJ1-1, with D unresolved. In germline, CDR1 is SNHLY, CDR2 FYNNEI. V shed 6 bases and J shed 2 bases, with 7 bases lying between them. The CDR3 has 12 amino acids. The CDR3 here is CASRRENTEAFF. CDR3 DNA sequence: TGTGCCAGCAGGCGAGAAAACACTGAAGCTTTCTTT.

This chain joins TRBV30 and TRBJ2-7; D tentatively fits TRBD1 or TRBD2 (5 bases each). The ends were cut back, 4 bases at V and 0 bases at J, with 10 bases in the middle. This CDR3 spans 13 amino acids. CDR1 and CDR2 (germline): GTSNPN, SVGIG (reference sequence). CDR3 in amino acids: CAWTGSPSYEQYF. CDR3 coding DNA: TGTGCCTGGACAGGGAGCCCCTCCTACGAGCAGTACTTC.

The CDR3 bases are TGTGCCATCATGGCCGCCTCCGGGAATCAGCCCCAGCATTTT. This translates into CAIMAASGNQPQHF. The V call is TRBV10-3, the J call TRBJ1-5; D remains unclear. Per the germline V gene, CDR1 is ENHRY and CDR2 is SYGVKD. V was trimmed by 7 bases and J by 4 bases, leaving 14 bases between them. This CDR3 has 14 residues.

The chain uses TRBV11-2 and TRBJ2-7, with 7 bases matching TRBD1. This CDR3 has 13 residues. Germline values: CDR1 SGHAT, CDR2 FQNNGV. Trimming removed 5 bases from V and 3 bases from J; junction bases left unmatched: 4. The CDR3 nucleotides read TGTGCCAGCAGCCCCCGGACAGGCTACGAGCAGTACTTC. Translating gives CASSPRTGYEQYF.

Turning to this clone: One end of the junction does not line up with germline, which may come from a read error. The chain joins TRBV6-2 or TRBV6-3 to TRBJ2-1; TRBD1 matches at 8 bases. The CDR3 loop spans 15 amino acids. The germline V gene has CDR1 MNHEY and CDR2 SVGEGT. The CDR3 bases are TGTGCCAGCAGTTACTCGCTAGGACAGGGCGATGAGCGGTTCTTC. Its protein is CASSYSLGQGDERFF.

The J gene is TRBJ2-5, the V gene TRBV7-2, with D possibly TRBD2 on 6 matching bases. The CDR3 has 17 amino acids. With 5 bases removed from V and 0 bases from J, the gap between germline ends came to 19 bases. Germline V gene lookup returns CDR1 SGHTA and CDR2 FQGNSA. The CDR3 sequence: CASSHVAGGVHQETQYF. CDR3 DNA: TGTGCCAGCAGCCACGTGGCGGGCGGGGTACACCAAGAGACCCAGTACTTC. The variable domain in full, completed from reference TRBV7-2 and TRBJ2-5, reads GAGVSQSPSNKVTEKGKDVELRCDPISGHTALYWYRQSLGQGLEFLIYFQGNSAPDKSGLPSDRFSAERTGGSVSTLTIQRTQQEDSAVYLCASSHVAGGVHQETQYFGPGTRLLVL.

The chain links TRBV5-1 to TRBJ1-1, with D perhaps TRBD1 (6 bases). Germline V CDR1 and CDR2: SGHRS, YFSETQ. The CDR3 has 12 amino acids. V was trimmed by 4 bases and J by 10 bases, leaving 14 bases between them. The CDR3 is CASSLQGRGAFF. CDR3 sequence (DNA): TGCGCCAGCAGCCTACAGGGACGTGGAGCTTTCTTT.

This clone was counted between two and nine times. The CDR3 region is CASSSRQGYGYTF. In DNA form, the CDR3 reads TGTGCCAGCAGTTCGAGGCAGGGGTATGGCTACACCTTC. J is TRBJ1-2 and V is TRBV28, with D possibly being TRBD1 (6 bases). The V and J ends lost 4 bases and 5 bases respectively, with 11 bases between them. Germline loops: CDR1 MDHEN, CDR2 SYDVKM. The CDR3 consists of 13 residues.

About this clone: Other DNA variants within this sample encode the same CDR3. The chain links TRBV28 to TRBJ2-7, with unresolved D. V was cut by 3 bases and J by 3 bases, with 3 bases left in between. Germline lookup yields CDR1 MDHEN and CDR2 SYDVKM. This CDR3 region has 11 residues. CDR3 amino acids: CASSFSYEQYF. The DNA of the CDR3 is TGTGCCAGCAGTTTCAGCTACGAGCAGTACTTC.

V and J are TRBV5-1 and TRBJ1-6; TRBD1 might be the D (6 bases). Germline CDR1 and CDR2: SGHRS and YFSETQ. With 1 base removed from V and 6 bases from J, the gap between germline ends came to 8 bases. The CDR3 length is 14 residues. The CDR3 DNA reads TGCGCCAGCAGCTTGACAGGGCCTAATTCACCCCTCCACTTT. Translating gives CASSLTGPNSPLHF.

The chain carries TRBV6-5 and TRBJ2-7; 9 bases match TRBD1. The V and J ends lost 6 bases and 1 base, in that order; junction bases with no gene match: 4. The CDR3 length is 14 residues. Per the germline V gene, CDR1 is MNHEY and CDR2 is SVGAGI. This CDR3 reads CASSGTGSSYEQYF. CDR3 DNA: TGTGCCAGCAGCGGGACAGGGTCTTCCTACGAGCAGTACTTC.

The chain joins TRBV2 to TRBJ1-6; 8 bases are a match to TRBD1. The germline CDR1 and CDR2 sequences are SNHLY and FYNNEI. The CDR3 has 15 amino acids. Losses at the gene ends were 7 bases for V and 4 bases for J; bases not matched to a gene: 6. In DNA, the CDR3 is TGTGCCAGCATGACAGGGGAAGCTTATAATTCACCCCTCCACTTT. It translates to CASMTGEAYNSPLHF. The complete variable domain, with remaining parts taken from reference TRBV2 and TRBJ1-6, reads EPEVTQTPSHQVTQMGQEVILRCVPISNHLYFYWYRQILGQKVEFLVSFYNNEISEKSEIFDDQFSVERPDGSNFTLKIRSTKLEDSAMYFCASMTGEAYNSPLHFGNGTRLTVT.